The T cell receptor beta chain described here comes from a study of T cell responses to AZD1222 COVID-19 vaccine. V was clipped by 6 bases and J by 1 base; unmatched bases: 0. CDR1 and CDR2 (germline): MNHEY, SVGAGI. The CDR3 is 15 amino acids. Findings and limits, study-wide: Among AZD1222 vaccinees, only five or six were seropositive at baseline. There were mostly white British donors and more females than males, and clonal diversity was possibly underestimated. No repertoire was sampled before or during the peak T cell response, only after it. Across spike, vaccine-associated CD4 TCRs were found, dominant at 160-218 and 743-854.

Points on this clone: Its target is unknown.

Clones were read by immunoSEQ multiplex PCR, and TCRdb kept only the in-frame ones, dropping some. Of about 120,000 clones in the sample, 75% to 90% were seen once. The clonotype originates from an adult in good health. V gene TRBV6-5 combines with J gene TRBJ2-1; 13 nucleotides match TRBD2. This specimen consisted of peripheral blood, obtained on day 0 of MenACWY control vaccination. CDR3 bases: TGTGCCAGCAGACTAGCGGGGGGGTCCTACAATGAGCAGTTCTTC. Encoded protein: CASRLAGGSYNEQFF.